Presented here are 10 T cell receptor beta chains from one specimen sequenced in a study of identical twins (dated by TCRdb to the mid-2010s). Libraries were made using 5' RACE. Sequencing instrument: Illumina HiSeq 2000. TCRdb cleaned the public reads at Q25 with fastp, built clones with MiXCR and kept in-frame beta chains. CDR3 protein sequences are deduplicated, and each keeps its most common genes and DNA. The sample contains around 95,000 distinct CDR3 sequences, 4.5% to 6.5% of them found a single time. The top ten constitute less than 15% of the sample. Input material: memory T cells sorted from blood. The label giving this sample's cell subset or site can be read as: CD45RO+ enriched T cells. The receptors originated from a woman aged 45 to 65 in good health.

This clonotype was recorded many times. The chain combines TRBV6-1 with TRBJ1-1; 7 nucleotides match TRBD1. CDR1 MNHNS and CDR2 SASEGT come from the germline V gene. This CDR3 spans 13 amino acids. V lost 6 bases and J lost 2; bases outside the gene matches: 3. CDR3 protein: CASRDRTNTEAFF. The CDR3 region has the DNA TGTGCCAGCAGGGACAGGACCAACACTGAAGCTTTCTTT.

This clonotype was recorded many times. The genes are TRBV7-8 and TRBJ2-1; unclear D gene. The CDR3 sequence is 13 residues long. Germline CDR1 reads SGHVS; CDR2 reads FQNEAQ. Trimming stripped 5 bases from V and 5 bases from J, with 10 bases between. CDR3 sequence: CASSPDHNNEQFF. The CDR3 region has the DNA TGTGCCAGCAGCCCCGATCACAACAATGAGCAGTTCTTC.

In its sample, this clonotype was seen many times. The chain's CDR3 is CASSSQGTDTQYF. The CDR3 coding sequence is TGTGCCAGCTCATCGCAGGGTACAGATACGCAGTATTTT. This chain uses TRBV18 with TRBJ2-3; D is perhaps TRBD1 (5 bases). V lost 5 bases, J lost 3 bases, and 9 bases lay in between. This CDR3 is 13 amino acids long. Germline V CDR1 and CDR2: KGHSH, LQKENI.

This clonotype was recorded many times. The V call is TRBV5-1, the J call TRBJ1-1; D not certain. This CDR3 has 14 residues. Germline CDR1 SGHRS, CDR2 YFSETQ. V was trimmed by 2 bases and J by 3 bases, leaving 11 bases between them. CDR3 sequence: CASSFLRADTEAFF. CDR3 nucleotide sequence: TGCGCCAGCAGCTTCCTTAGGGCGGACACTGAAGCTTTCTTT.

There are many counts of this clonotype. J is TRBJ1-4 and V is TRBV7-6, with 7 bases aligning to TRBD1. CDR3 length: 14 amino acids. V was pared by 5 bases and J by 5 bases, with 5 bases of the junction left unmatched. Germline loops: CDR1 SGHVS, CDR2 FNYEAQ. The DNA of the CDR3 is TGTGCCAGCAGCCCCCGACAGGGAAATGAAAAACTGTTTTTT. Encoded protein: CASSPRQGNEKLFF.

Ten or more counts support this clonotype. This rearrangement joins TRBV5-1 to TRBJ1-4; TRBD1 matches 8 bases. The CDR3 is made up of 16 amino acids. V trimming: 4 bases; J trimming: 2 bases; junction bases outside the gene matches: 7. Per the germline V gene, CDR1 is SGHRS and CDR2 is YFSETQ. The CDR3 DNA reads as TGCGCCAGCAGCCCTGGACAGGGAGGCACTAATGAAAAACTGTTTTTT. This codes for CASSPGQGGTNEKLFF.

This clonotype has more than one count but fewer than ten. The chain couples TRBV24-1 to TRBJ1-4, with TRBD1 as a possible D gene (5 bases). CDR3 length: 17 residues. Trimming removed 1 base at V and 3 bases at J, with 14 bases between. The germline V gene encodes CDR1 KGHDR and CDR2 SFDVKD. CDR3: CATSDFPGRGANEKLFF. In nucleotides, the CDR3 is TGTGCCACCAGTGATTTCCCGGGGCGCGGAGCTAATGAAAAACTGTTTTTT.

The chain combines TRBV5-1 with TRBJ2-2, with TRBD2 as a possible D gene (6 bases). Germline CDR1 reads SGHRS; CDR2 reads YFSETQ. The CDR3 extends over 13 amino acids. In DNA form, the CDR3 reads TGCGCATGCCAACGGGAGTTCGTCGGGGAGCTGTTTTTT. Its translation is CACQREFVGELFF. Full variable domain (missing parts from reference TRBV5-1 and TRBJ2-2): KAGVTQTPRYLIKTRGQQVTLSCSPISGHRSVSWYQQTPGQGLQFLFEYFSETQRNKGNFPGRFSGRQFSNSRSEMNVSTLELGDSALYLCACQREFVGELFFGEGSRLTVL.

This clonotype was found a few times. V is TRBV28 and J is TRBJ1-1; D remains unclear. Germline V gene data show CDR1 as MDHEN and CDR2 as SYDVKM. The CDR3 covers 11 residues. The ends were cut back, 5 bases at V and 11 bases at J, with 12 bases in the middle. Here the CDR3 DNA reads TGTGCCAGCAGTCCCGGGAGCGTGGCTTTCTTT. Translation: CASSPGSVAFF.

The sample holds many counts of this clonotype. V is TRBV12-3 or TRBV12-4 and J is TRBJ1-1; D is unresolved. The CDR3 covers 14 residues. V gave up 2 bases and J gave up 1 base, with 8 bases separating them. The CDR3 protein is CASSLLAGNTEAFF. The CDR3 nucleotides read TGTGCCAGCAGTTTATTGGCAGGGAACACTGAAGCTTTCTTT.